This T cell receptor beta chain came from a study of blood T cell repertoires in COVID-19. Recovered status in Cohort 3 required two negative PCRs, clearance, or symptom resolution. The assay was immunoSEQ multiplex PCR, and TCRdb's table has in-frame clones only and misses some. The table lists around 150,000 clones, more than 65% of them singletons. CDR1 and CDR2 (germline): SGHTA, FQGNSA. Trimming took off 1 base at V and 0 bases at J, with 9 bases between the two ends. The length of the CDR3 is 15 residues. The sequencing input was PBMCs or T cells enriched from blood (not recorded which). The clonotype comes from a man in his forties or fifties who had recovered from COVID-19. The chain is built from TRBV7-2 and TRBJ2-5; D might be TRBD1 (5 bases). The chain's CDR3 is CASSLVPGNQETQYF. For the CDR3, the DNA is TGTGCCAGCAGCTTAGTCCCAGGGAACCAAGAGACCCAGTACTTC.